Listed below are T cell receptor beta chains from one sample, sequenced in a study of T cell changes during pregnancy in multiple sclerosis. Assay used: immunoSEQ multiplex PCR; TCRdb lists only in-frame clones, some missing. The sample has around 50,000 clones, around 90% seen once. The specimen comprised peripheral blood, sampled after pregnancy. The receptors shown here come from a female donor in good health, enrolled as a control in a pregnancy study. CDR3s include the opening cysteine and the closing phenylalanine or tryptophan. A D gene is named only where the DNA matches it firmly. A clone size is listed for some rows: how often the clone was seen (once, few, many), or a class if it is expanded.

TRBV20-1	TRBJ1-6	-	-	TGCAGTGCTAGATATACAGGGAACAGCGCCTTT	CSARYTGNSAF
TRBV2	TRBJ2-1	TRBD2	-	TGTGCCAGCAGTCTACTAGCGGGAGCCTACAATGAGCAGTTCTTC	CASSLLAGAYNEQFF
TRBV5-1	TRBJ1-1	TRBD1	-	TGCGCCAGCAGGGGCCGGACAGGGGACACTGAAGCTTTCTTT	CASRGRTGDTEAFF
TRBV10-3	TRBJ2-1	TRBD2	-	TGTGCCATCCCTGAGAAGAAGTTAGGACTAGCGGGGGGAGATGAGCAGTTCTTC	CAIPEKKLGLAGGDEQFF
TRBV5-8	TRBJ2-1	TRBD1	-	TGTGCCAGCAGCTTAGAAGGGGGCGCGAACAATGAGCAGTTCTTC	CASSLEGGANNEQFF
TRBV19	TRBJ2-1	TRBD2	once	TGTGCCAGTAGTATACTAGCGGGGGTTCTCTACAATGAGCAGTTCTTC	CASSILAGVLYNEQFF
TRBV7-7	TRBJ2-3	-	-	TGTGCTAGCAGCTTAGTGGGCCCCCCCGATACGCAGTATTTT	CASSLVGPPDTQYF
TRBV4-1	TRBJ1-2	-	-	TGCGCCAGCAGCCAGCTACAGAGTAACTATGGCTACACCTTC	CASSQLQSNYGYTF
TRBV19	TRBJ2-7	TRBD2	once	TGTGCCAGTAGTGGGGTAGCGGGGAGGAGCTCCTACGAGCAGTACTTC	CASSGVAGRSSYEQYF
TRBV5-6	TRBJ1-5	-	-	TGTGCCAGCAGCTTGGCCGAGAATCAGCCCCAGCATTTT	CASSLAENQPQHF
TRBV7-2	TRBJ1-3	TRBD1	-	TGTGCCAGCAGCTTTGTGGGACAGGGATTTGGAAACACCATATATTTT	CASSFVGQGFGNTIYF
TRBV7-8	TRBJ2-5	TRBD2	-	TGTGCCAGCAGCTTAGGGATGGGACTAGCGGGGGGACGAGTGGAGACCCAGTACTTC	CASSLGMGLAGGRVETQYF
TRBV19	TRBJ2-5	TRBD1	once	TGTGCCAGTAGTTACCCGGGACAGGCGACCCAAGAGACCCAGTACTTC	CASSYPGQATQETQYF
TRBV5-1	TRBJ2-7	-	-	TGCGCCAGCAAGGGAACAGGGTCGTACGAGCAGTACTTC	CASKGTGSYEQYF
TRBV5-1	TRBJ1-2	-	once	TGCGCCAGCAGCTTGGCGACAGATAATGGCTACACCTTC	CASSLATDNGYTF
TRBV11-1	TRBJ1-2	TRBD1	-	TGTGCCAGCAGCTTAGTGGGCCTTGACAGGGCTCGAGACTATGGCTACACCTTC	CASSLVGLDRARDYGYTF
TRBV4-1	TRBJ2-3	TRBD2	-	TGCGCCAGCAGCCACGGGGGGGCTCTCACAGATACGCAGTATTTT	CASSHGGALTDTQYF
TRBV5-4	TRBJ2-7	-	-	TGTGCCAGCAGCTTGCGCGCCGAGCACGAGCAGTACTTC	CASSLRAEHEQYF
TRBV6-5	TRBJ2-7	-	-	TGTGCCAGCAGCCCACCGGGATACTACGAGCAGTACTTC	CASSPPGYYEQYF
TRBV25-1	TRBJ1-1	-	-	TGTGCCAGCAGTGTGGGAGGGCCCGGGAGGGCAGCTTTCTTT	CASSVGGPGRAAFF
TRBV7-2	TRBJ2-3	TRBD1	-	TGTGCCAGCAGCCCCCGGGACAGGGGAAGCACAGATACGCAGTATTTT	CASSPRDRGSTDTQYF
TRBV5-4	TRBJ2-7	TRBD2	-	TGTGCCAGCAGCGTCGGACTAGCGGGAGTACCCTACGAGCAGTACTTC	CASSVGLAGVPYEQYF
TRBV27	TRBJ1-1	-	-	TGTGCCAGCACTAAAGGGGTATGGGGGAACACTGAAGCTTTCTTT	CASTKGVWGNTEAFF
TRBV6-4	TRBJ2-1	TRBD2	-	TGTGCCAGCAGTTCCGGGACTAGCGGGAGGTTTGAGCAGTTCTTC	CASSSGTSGRFEQFF
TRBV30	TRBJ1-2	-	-	TGTGCCTGGAATAAGGGAGGAGACTATGGCTACACCTTC	CAWNKGGDYGYTF
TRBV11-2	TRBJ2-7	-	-	TGTGCCAGCGCAACCACGAGGGATTGGAACGAGCAGTACTTC	CASATTRDWNEQYF
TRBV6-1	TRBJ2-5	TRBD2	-	TGTGCCAGCAGTGTCCTAGCGGGGGGCCCCCAAGAGACCCAGTACTTC	CASSVLAGGPQETQYF
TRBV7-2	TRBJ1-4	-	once	TGTGCCAGCAGCTTATGGGACACAACTAATGAAAAACTGTTTTTT	CASSLWDTTNEKLFF
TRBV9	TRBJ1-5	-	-	TGTGCCAGCAGCCGTAATGGGGCAAGCAATCAGCCCCAGCATTTT	CASSRNGASNQPQHF
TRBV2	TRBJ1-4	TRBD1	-	TGTGCCAGCAGCCTCGCACAGGGGGAAATAGGAAAACTGTTTTTT	CASSLAQGEIGKLFF
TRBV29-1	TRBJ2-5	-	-	TGCAGCGCCAACAGGGCGCAAGAGACCCAGTACTTC	CSANRAQETQYF
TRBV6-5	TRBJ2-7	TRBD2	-	TGTGCCAGCAGTTCCTCTAGCGGGAGTGTCTACGAGCAGTACTTC	CASSSSSGSVYEQYF
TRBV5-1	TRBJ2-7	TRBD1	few	TGCGCCAGCAGCTTGCCAGGGGGCGCGTACGAGCAGTACTTC	CASSLPGGAYEQYF
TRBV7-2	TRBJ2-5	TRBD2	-	TGTGCCAGCAGACCACCCGGACTAGAAACTCAGACCCAGTACTTC	CASRPPGLETQTQYF
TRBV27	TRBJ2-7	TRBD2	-	TGTGCCAGCAGTACCCTCGGGACTAGCGTATCCTACGAGCAGTACTTC	CASSTLGTSVSYEQYF
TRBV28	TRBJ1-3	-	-	TGTGCCAGCAGTCGGACCCAGACTAGCTCTGGAAACACCATATATTTT	CASSRTQTSSGNTIYF
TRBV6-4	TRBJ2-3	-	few	TGTGCCAGCAAAGGGACAGCGGGAGCGGCAGATACGCAGTATTTT	CASKGTAGAADTQYF
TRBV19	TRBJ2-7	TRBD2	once	TGTGCCAGTAGTACATCAACTAGCGGAAGCTCCTACGAGCAGTACTTC	CASSTSTSGSSYEQYF
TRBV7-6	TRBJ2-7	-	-	TGTGCCAGCAGCTTAGGACAGCCCGGCCACGAGCAGTACTTC	CASSLGQPGHEQYF
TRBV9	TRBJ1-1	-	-	TGTGCCAGCAGCGGAATAGCACAGAACACTGAAGCTTTCTTT	CASSGIAQNTEAFF
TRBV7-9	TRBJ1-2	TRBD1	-	TGTGCCAGCAGCTCTACAGGGGGCGGGCATGGCTACACCTTC	CASSSTGGGHGYTF